This TCR beta chain was sequenced in a study of cytomegalovirus exposure and HLA in healthy donors. The V gene's germline CDR1 is MNHEY and CDR2 SVGAGI. V shed 3 bases and J 0 bases; nucleotides not matched to a gene: 4. The CDR3 runs 16 residues. PCR amplification relied on 60 Vbeta primers (plus 13 Jbeta primers). Original data processing: Later, an analysis found 75 million to 100 million unique TCR beta chains, and around 12 million of these were shared. The data were produced by immunoSEQ multiplex PCR, yet TCRdb's version contains in-frame clones alone and is incomplete. V and J calls and clone size are given by that table; D and trimming were obtained from the DNA. The data contain 97,000 or so clones, 50% to 70% of them singletons.

The V call is TRBV6-5, the J call TRBJ1-3, with 8 bases lining up with TRBD1. Sequencing was done on a sample of PBMCs. The receptor was derived from a human donor in good health. The CDR3 sequence: CASSYGGTGSGNTIYF. Here the CDR3 DNA reads TGTGCCAGCAGTTATGGCGGGACAGGCTCTGGAAACACCATATATTTT.